The count of the clone carrying this T cell receptor beta chain is one. Its target is not known. Per the germline V gene, CDR1 is SGHKS and CDR2 is YYEKEE (reference sequence). This CDR3 has 14 amino acids. Between the trimmed V and J ends, which lost 2 bases and 1 base, there was a span of 9 bases. Only in-frame clones appear in the TCRdb table, and some are missing; sequencing was by immunoSEQ multiplex PCR. The data contain around 91,000 clones, roughly 87% of them singletons. This entry belongs to a study of OX40 agonist ivuxolimab in advanced cancers. General study points: In the 0.1 to 3.0 mg/kg range, CD4+ and CD8+ blood T cells had expanded clonally by week 6. At 0.1-3.0 mg/kg, partial responders had clonal expansion among the lowest observed.

The chain links TRBV5-5 to TRBJ1-2; D not certain. This TCR derives from an adult with an advanced solid tumor such as melanoma, head and neck, liver or kidney cancer. The specimen was CD4+ or CD8+ T cells sorted from blood, collected in a trial of the OX40 agonist ivuxolimab. In nucleotides, the CDR3 is TGTGCCAGCAGCTTTAGGGTCCTTAACTATGGCTACACCTTC. Translated, it gives CASSFRVLNYGYTF.